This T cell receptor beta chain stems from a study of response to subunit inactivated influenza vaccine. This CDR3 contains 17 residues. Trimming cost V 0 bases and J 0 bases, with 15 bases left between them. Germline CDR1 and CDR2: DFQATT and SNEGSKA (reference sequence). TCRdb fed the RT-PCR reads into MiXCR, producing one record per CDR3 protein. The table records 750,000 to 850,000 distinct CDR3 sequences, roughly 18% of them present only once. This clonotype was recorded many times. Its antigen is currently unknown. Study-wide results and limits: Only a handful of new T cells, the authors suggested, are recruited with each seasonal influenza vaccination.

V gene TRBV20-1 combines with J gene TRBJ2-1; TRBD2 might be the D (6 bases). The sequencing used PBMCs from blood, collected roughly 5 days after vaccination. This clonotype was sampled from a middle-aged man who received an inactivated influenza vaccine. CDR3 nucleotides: TGCAGTGCTAGAGATTGGCTAGCGAGAAGCTCCTACAATGAGCAGTTCTTC. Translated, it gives CSARDWLARSSYNEQFF.